Described below is a single TCR beta chain sequence and its context. Its specificity is not known. PCR employed 60 Vbeta and 13 Jbeta primers. Produced via immunoSEQ multiplex PCR; TCRdb's table is partial and in-frame only. The sample data list 65,000 to 80,000 clones. This sample is drawn from a study of cytomegalovirus exposure and HLA in healthy donors. Study-level results: In a later analysis, parvovirus B19, influenza, CMV and Epstein-Barr virus appeared linked to several top co-occurrence clusters. For cytomegalovirus status, the classifier reportedly gave diagnoses with high specificity and sensitivity.

V was clipped by 2 bases and J by 3 bases; unmatched bases: 5. CDR1 and CDR2 from the germline V gene are SGHAT and FQNNGV. The CDR3 length is 15 residues. The sample comprised PBMCs. This chain uses TRBV11-2 with TRBJ2-7; 9 positions match TRBD1. This clonotype was obtained from a man aged 25 to 40 in good health and CMV-seronegative. CDR3 in amino acids: CASSLTGTGYYEQYF. CDR3 sequence (DNA): TGTGCCAGCAGCTTAACCGGGACAGGGTACTACGAGCAGTACTTC. Variable domain in full (rest from reference TRBV11-2 and TRBJ2-7): EAGVAQSPRYKIIEKRQSVAFWCNPISGHATLYWYQQILGQGPKLLIQFQNNGVVDDSQLPKDRFSAERLKGVDSTLKIQPAKLEDSAVYLCASSLTGTGYYEQYFGPGTRLTVT.